The 31 T cell receptor beta chains below were found in one sample sequenced in a study of CD8+CD57+ T cells in acquired aplastic anemia. Profiling of TCR beta VDJ combinations and CDR3 sequences used genomic DNA as template. TCRdb fed the reads into MiXCR, producing one record per CDR3 protein. The sample records some 280,000 distinct CDR3 sequences, 45% to 65% being singletons. Sequencing input: sorted CD4+, CD8+, or CD8+CD57+ T cells (not recorded which) from PBMCs. Receptors were obtained from a human donor with severe aplastic anemia or a healthy control (not recorded which).

The chain links TRBV6-1 to TRBJ1-1; weak D call: TRBD1 (6 bases). The CDR3 totals 15 residues. Germline CDR1 is MNHNS and CDR2 is SASEGT. The germline V and J ends were trimmed by 4 bases and 1 base, with 13 bases remaining between them. The CDR3 loop reads CASSAQGLRNTEAFF. The CDR3 DNA is TGTGCCAGCAGTGCACAGGGACTTCGGAACACTGAAGCTTTCTTT.

This clonotype was recorded many times. This chain connects TRBV6-5 to TRBJ2-2; D is uncertain. CDR1 and CDR2 from the germline V gene are MNHEY and SVGAGI. V was pared by 6 bases and J by 8 bases, with 10 bases between. This CDR3 comprises 12 residues. CDR3 protein: CASRPQFGELFF. The DNA of the CDR3 is TGTGCCAGCAGACCCCAGTTTGGGGAGCTGTTTTTT.

The CDR3 loop is CASSLRQGPGTGELFF. Written as DNA, the CDR3 is TGTGCCAGCAGCTTAAGGCAGGGTCCGGGGACCGGGGAGCTGTTTTTT. V is TRBV7-9 and J is TRBJ2-2; D might be TRBD1 or TRBD2, each matching 5 bases. Germline-derived CDR1 and CDR2 are SEHNR and FQNEAQ (reference sequence). This CDR3 is built from 16 residues. Trimming left V 2 bases short and J 5 bases short, with 15 bases between.

This clonotype turned up a few times. This chain joins TRBV9 and TRBJ2-3; D gene uncertain. In germline, CDR1 is SGDLS, CDR2 YYNGEE. Between the trimmed V and J ends, which lost 4 bases and 5 bases, there was a span of 11 bases. CDR3 length equals 13 residues. The CDR3, as DNA: TGTGCCAGCAGCTCTATAGCCGGAGATACGCAGTATTTT. Translating it yields CASSSIAGDTQYF.

The table lists this clonotype with a few counts. The V gene is TRBV10-3, the J gene TRBJ2-7, with 7 bases matching TRBD1. V dropped 9 bases and J dropped 6; count of bases not matched to a gene: 8. The CDR3 loop spans 12 amino acids. From germline, CDR1 is ENHRY and CDR2 SYGVKD. CDR3 protein: CAIAQGSGEQYF. Written as DNA, the CDR3 is TGTGCCATTGCACAGGGGTCAGGCGAGCAGTACTTC.

V usage is TRBV20-1 and J usage is TRBJ2-5, with D uncertain. Germline CDR1 reads DFQATT; CDR2 reads SNEGSKA (reference sequence). This CDR3 has 13 amino acids. Trimming left V 1 base short and J 9 bases short, with 15 bases between. The CDR3 DNA reads as TGCAGTGCTAGAGGACTCGGCGGTGAGGCCCAGTACTTC. Protein product: CSARGLGGEAQYF.

Many counts were recorded for this clonotype. The chain employs TRBV3-1 and TRBJ2-3; D remains unclear. Germline V gene lookup returns CDR1 LGHDT and CDR2 YNNKEL (reference sequence). The CDR3 spans 12 residues. V was shortened by 4 bases and J by 4 bases, with 6 bases between the two germline ends. In DNA form, the CDR3 reads TGTGCCAGCAGCCCGCACCCAGATACGCAGTATTTT. Translating gives CASSPHPDTQYF.

As for this clonotype: The germline gene is not matched at one end of the junction; a read error may be the cause. The chain has TRBV5-1 and TRBJ1-2; D not certain. This CDR3 contains 14 residues. The germline gives CDR1 SGHRS, CDR2 YFSETQ. CDR3 protein: CASSRGPNPDGYTF. Here the CDR3 DNA reads TGTGCCAGCAGCCGTGGACCCAACCCGGACGGCTACACCTTC.

This clonotype was picked up many times. CDR3 sequence: CASSVEGTSGNTQYF. The CDR3 DNA reads TGTGCCAGCAGCGTAGAGGGGACCAGCGGAAATACGCAGTATTTT. J is TRBJ2-3 and V is TRBV9, with D tentatively TRBD1 or TRBD2 (5 bases each). Germline V gives CDR1 SGDLS, CDR2 YYNGEE. The CDR3 contains 15 residues. Trimming removed 0 bases at V and 7 bases at J, with 15 bases between.

This clonotype was detected many times. As DNA, the CDR3 is TGCGCCAGCAGCCAAGCTACAGGGGGCGCAGATACGCAGTATTTT. It specifies CASSQATGGADTQYF. This chain uses TRBV4-3 with TRBJ2-3, with 9 bases identical to TRBD1. Germline CDR1 LGHNA, CDR2 YSLEER. With 1 base clipped from V and 4 bases from J, the junction kept 3 bases outside the gene matches. CDR3 size: 15 residues.

Concerning this clonotype: The conserved phenylalanine or tryptophan normally closing the CDR3 is absent here, so this likely arose from a read error. The chain couples TRBV20-1 to TRBJ1-1; D is uncertain. Germline loops: CDR1 DFQATT, CDR2 SNEGSKA (reference sequence). The CDR3 consists of 14 residues. V dropped 6 bases and J dropped 1 base, with 15 bases sitting between them. This CDR3 reads CSASRGVANTEAFS. DNA of the CDR3: TGCAGTGCCAGTCGGGGAGTGGCGAACACTGAAGCTTTCTCT.

The chain recombines TRBV20-1 with TRBJ2-3, with 7 bases aligning to TRBD2. Trimming cost V 3 bases and J 1 base; bases outside gene matches: 7. This CDR3 region has 15 residues. The germline CDR1 and CDR2 sequences are DFQATT and SNEGSKA (reference sequence). The CDR3 DNA reads TGCAGTGCTAGGAAGGGGAGGGCGGGCACAGATACGCAGTATTTT. Protein sequence: CSARKGRAGTDTQYF.

This clonotype was observed at least ten times. This chain links TRBV20-1 with TRBJ1-3; 8 nucleotides line up with TRBD1. V dropped 0 bases and J dropped 4; count of bases not matched to a gene: 11. Germline V gene data show CDR1 as DFQATT and CDR2 as SNEGSKA (reference sequence). CDR3 length equals 17 residues. This CDR3 reads CSARDRQGAVSGNTIYF. CDR3 nucleotide sequence: TGCAGTGCTAGAGATCGGCAGGGGGCTGTATCGGGAAACACCATATATTTT.

This chain joins TRBV3-1 and TRBJ2-1; the match to TRBD1 covers 9 bases. CDR1 and CDR2 from the germline V gene are LGHDT and YNNKEL (reference sequence). The CDR3 totals 17 residues. V lost 1 base to trimming and J lost 6 bases; unmatched junction nucleotides: 10. This CDR3 is CASSQGDWTGVGNEQFF. The CDR3 DNA sequence: TGTGCCAGCAGCCAAGGGGATTGGACAGGGGTAGGCAATGAGCAGTTCTTC.

V and J are TRBV20-1 and TRBJ2-3, with 9 bases fitting TRBD2. V was clipped by 6 bases and J by 1 base; unmatched bases: 8. The CDR3 contains 15 residues. CDR1 is DFQATT, CDR2 SNEGSKA, per germline (reference sequence). DNA for the CDR3: TGCAGTGCCGAACTAGCGGGCTCTCGCACAGATACGCAGTATTTT. This sequence encodes CSAELAGSRTDTQYF.

This clonotype was detected many times. V gene TRBV19 combines with J gene TRBJ1-1; 7 bases are a match to TRBD1. The CDR3 is 11 amino acids. The V and J ends lost 7 bases and 6 bases, in that order; junction bases with no gene match: 2. CDR1 and CDR2 (germline): LNHDA, SQIVND (reference sequence). The CDR3 DNA sequence: TGTGCCAGTACTCAGGGGGCTGAAGCTTTCTTT. Translating it yields CASTQGAEAFF.

CDR3 in amino acids: CASTLGGSPLYGYTF. The CDR3 coding sequence is TGTGCCAGCACCCTAGGGGGAAGTCCCCTCTATGGCTACACCTTC. This chain joins TRBV6-1 and TRBJ1-2, with TRBD1 as a possible D gene (6 bases). Germline loops: CDR1 MNHNS, CDR2 SASEGT. V shed 7 bases and J shed 4 bases, with 19 bases lying between them. The CDR3 runs to 15 residues.

This clonotype was detected once. The conserved final phenylalanine or tryptophan is absent from the CDR3, which likely points to a read error. The chain uses TRBV11-2 and TRBJ1-1, with no clear D. The V gene's germline CDR1 is SGHAT and CDR2 FQNNGV. Trimming removed 6 bases from V and 0 bases from J, with 14 bases in between. The CDR3 has 15 residues. The CDR3 bases are TGTGCCAGCAGTCTAGGGAGGCCCTTGAACACTGAAGCTTTCACT. It specifies CASSLGRPLNTEAFT.

This rearrangement joins TRBV5-1 to TRBJ2-1; possibly TRBD1 for D (6 bases). Trimming left V 5 bases short and J 0 bases short, with 15 bases between. CDR3 length: 16 residues. Germline CDR1 SGHRS, CDR2 YFSETQ. The CDR3 here is CASSPAGTNSYNEQFF. CDR3 bases: TGCGCCAGCAGTCCCGCCGGGACAAACTCCTACAATGAGCAGTTCTTC.

The chain carries TRBV20-1 and TRBJ2-1; 9 bases map to TRBD1. V lost 6 bases, J lost 4 bases, and 7 bases stayed unmatched. The germline CDR1 and CDR2 sequences are DFQATT and SNEGSKA (reference sequence). This CDR3 has 14 amino acids. The DNA of the CDR3 is TGCAGTGCCCCGGACAGGGGTTTGTACAATGAGCAGTTCTTC. It is translated as CSAPDRGLYNEQFF.

The chain joins TRBV29-1 to TRBJ2-1, with TRBD2 identical over 9 bases. Germline V CDR1 and CDR2: SQVTM, ANQGSEA. This CDR3 region has 12 residues. After removal of 7 bases from V and 7 bases from J, the junction contained 5 bases not matched to a gene. The DNA of the CDR3 is TGCAGCGCCAAGACTAGCGGTAATGAGCAGTTCTTC. This gives the protein CSAKTSGNEQFF.

The gene calls are TRBV7-3 and TRBJ2-7; D remains unclear. The V end lost 4 bases, the J end lost 1 base, and 14 bases lay between the germline ends. The CDR3 loop spans 15 amino acids. CDR1 and CDR2 (germline): SGHTA, FQGTGA. CDR3 region: CASSWKRTGSYEQYF. Here the CDR3 DNA reads TGTGCCAGCAGCTGGAAACGGACCGGATCCTACGAGCAGTACTTC.

The chain employs TRBV9 and TRBJ2-5; possible D gene TRBD2, 5 bases. Trimming pared 0 bases from V and 1 base from J, leaving 10 bases between. The CDR3 consists of 15 residues. The germline gives CDR1 SGDLS, CDR2 YYNGEE. The CDR3 sequence: CASSVGLARQETQYF. Here the CDR3 DNA reads TGTGCCAGCAGCGTAGGGCTAGCCCGCCAAGAGACCCAGTACTTC.

The chain couples TRBV24-1 to TRBJ2-5; the match to TRBD1 covers 9 bases. The CDR3 extends over 15 amino acids. Germline-derived CDR1 and CDR2 are KGHDR and SFDVKD. The junction had 8 bases not matched to a gene; V was cut back by 3 bases and J by 7 bases. CDR3 nucleotide sequence: TGTGCCACCAGTGATAGGGGACAGGGCGGTCGGACCCAGTACTTC. Protein product: CATSDRGQGGRTQYF.

The chain links TRBV7-9 to TRBJ2-3; D uncertain. The V end lost 2 bases, the J end lost 6 bases, and 9 bases lay between the germline ends. Germline V lookup: CDR1 SEHNR, CDR2 FQNEAQ (reference sequence). The CDR3 runs to 13 residues. The chain's CDR3 is CASSLMITDTQYF. For the CDR3, the DNA is TGTGCCAGCAGCTTAATGATCACCGATACGCAGTATTTT. Drawing the rest from reference TRBV7-9 and TRBJ2-3, the complete variable domain is DTGVSQNPRHKITKRGQNVTFRCDPISEHNRLYWYRQTLGQGPEFLTYFQNEAQLEKSRLLSDRFSAERPKGSFSTLEIQRTEQGDSAMYLCASSLMITDTQYFGPGTRLTVL.

On this clonotype: The CDR3 does not end in the conserved phenylalanine or tryptophan, so this is likely a read error. The chain employs TRBV7-9 and TRBJ1-3; no firm D call. The CDR3 covers 15 residues. Trimming cost V 4 bases and J 3 bases, with 13 bases left between them. Germline values: CDR1 SEHNR, CDR2 FQNEAQ (reference sequence). CDR3 bases: TGTGCCAGCAGCTCAAAGGGTTGGAGTGGAAACACCATATATTTA. Encoded protein: CASSSKGWSGNTIYL.

Ten or more counts support this clonotype. The chain joins TRBV20-1 to TRBJ2-5; 9 bases are a match to TRBD2. This CDR3 contains 15 residues. Germline trimming cut 2 bases from V and 0 bases from J; bases unmatched to any gene: 4. CDR1 is DFQATT, CDR2 SNEGSKA, per germline (reference sequence). CDR3 region: CSARKASGDQETQYF. In DNA, the CDR3 is TGCAGTGCTAGAAAGGCTAGCGGGGACCAAGAGACCCAGTACTTC.

This chain links TRBV7-2 with TRBJ2-1; the match to TRBD2 covers 10 bases. The germline V gene encodes CDR1 SGHTA and CDR2 FQGNSA. CDR3 length: 16 residues. Losses at the gene ends were 5 bases for V and 9 bases for J; bases not matched to a gene: 13. In nucleotides, the CDR3 is TGTGCCAGCAGCCCCTCAAGGAGCGGGGGGGTAGGTGAGCAGTTCTTC. Amino acid sequence: CASSPSRSGGVGEQFF.

The V and J genes are TRBV7-3 and TRBJ2-1, with 7 nucleotides matching TRBD1. The V segment lost 6 bases and the J segment 4 bases; nucleotides outside the gene matches: 9. This CDR3 region has 15 residues. From germline, CDR1 is SGHTA and CDR2 FQGTGA. The CDR3 loop reads CASRKRGTDYNEQFF. CDR3 bases: TGTGCCAGCAGGAAAAGAGGGACAGATTACAATGAGCAGTTCTTC. Variable domain in full (rest from reference TRBV7-3 and TRBJ2-1): GAGVSQTPSNKVTEKGKYVELRCDPISGHTALYWYRQSLGQGPEFLIYFQGTGAADDSGLPNDRFFAVRPEGSVSTLKIQRTERGDSAVYLCASRKRGTDYNEQFFGPGTRLTVL.

The sample holds many counts of this clonotype. The chain employs TRBV19 and TRBJ1-5; D unresolved. CDR1 and CDR2 (germline): LNHDA, SQIVND (reference sequence). V shed 6 bases and J shed 2 bases, with 14 bases lying between them. CDR3 size: 15 residues. The CDR3 sequence is CASRGGGQGNQPQHF. The DNA of the CDR3 is TGTGCCAGTAGGGGCGGTGGGCAGGGCAATCAGCCCCAGCATTTT.

Many counts were recorded for this clonotype. The J gene is TRBJ2-7, the V gene TRBV6-6; D may be TRBD1 (6 bases). The CDR3 is 14 residues long. The ends were cut back, 2 bases at V and 3 bases at J, with 11 bases in the middle. Germline V gene data show CDR1 as MNHNY and CDR2 as SVGAGI (reference sequence). For the CDR3, the DNA is TGTGCCAGCAGTTACCCAACAGGGAGCTACGAGCAGTACTTC. As protein: CASSYPTGSYEQYF.